This T cell receptor beta chain was found in a study of CD8+CD57+ T cells in acquired aplastic anemia. At the level of the study: Average DNA yield from sorted CD4+ and CD8+ cells was around 3.2 ug.

Study-level findings and limits: Roughly 31 CD8+ CDR3 sequences were shared between patients and controls. Patient and control CD8+ Simpson's diversity was not significantly different.

Whoever was chosen for sequencing had shown CD8+CD57+ cell expansion by flow cytometry. Of note for this clonotype: Its antigen is undetermined.

Profiling of TCR beta VDJ combinations and CDR3 sequences used genomic DNA as template. TCRdb itself ran the reads through MiXCR, one entry per CDR3 protein. The data contain around 500,000 distinct CDR3 sequences, around 32% of them singletons. This receptor was obtained from a human donor with aplastic anemia. The sequenced sample consisted of sorted CD4+, CD8+, or CD8+CD57+ T cells (not recorded which) from PBMCs.

This CDR3 is CASSSAPAGGLYEQFF. CDR3 bases: TGTGCCAGCAGCTCGGCCCCGGCGGGGGGCCTTTATGAGCAGTTCTTC. This chain links TRBV5-6 with TRBJ2-1; 8 bases map to TRBD2. The germline V gene has CDR1 SGHDT and CDR2 YYEEEE. J was trimmed by 8 bases and V by 3 bases; bases with no gene match: 13. The CDR3 totals 16 residues.